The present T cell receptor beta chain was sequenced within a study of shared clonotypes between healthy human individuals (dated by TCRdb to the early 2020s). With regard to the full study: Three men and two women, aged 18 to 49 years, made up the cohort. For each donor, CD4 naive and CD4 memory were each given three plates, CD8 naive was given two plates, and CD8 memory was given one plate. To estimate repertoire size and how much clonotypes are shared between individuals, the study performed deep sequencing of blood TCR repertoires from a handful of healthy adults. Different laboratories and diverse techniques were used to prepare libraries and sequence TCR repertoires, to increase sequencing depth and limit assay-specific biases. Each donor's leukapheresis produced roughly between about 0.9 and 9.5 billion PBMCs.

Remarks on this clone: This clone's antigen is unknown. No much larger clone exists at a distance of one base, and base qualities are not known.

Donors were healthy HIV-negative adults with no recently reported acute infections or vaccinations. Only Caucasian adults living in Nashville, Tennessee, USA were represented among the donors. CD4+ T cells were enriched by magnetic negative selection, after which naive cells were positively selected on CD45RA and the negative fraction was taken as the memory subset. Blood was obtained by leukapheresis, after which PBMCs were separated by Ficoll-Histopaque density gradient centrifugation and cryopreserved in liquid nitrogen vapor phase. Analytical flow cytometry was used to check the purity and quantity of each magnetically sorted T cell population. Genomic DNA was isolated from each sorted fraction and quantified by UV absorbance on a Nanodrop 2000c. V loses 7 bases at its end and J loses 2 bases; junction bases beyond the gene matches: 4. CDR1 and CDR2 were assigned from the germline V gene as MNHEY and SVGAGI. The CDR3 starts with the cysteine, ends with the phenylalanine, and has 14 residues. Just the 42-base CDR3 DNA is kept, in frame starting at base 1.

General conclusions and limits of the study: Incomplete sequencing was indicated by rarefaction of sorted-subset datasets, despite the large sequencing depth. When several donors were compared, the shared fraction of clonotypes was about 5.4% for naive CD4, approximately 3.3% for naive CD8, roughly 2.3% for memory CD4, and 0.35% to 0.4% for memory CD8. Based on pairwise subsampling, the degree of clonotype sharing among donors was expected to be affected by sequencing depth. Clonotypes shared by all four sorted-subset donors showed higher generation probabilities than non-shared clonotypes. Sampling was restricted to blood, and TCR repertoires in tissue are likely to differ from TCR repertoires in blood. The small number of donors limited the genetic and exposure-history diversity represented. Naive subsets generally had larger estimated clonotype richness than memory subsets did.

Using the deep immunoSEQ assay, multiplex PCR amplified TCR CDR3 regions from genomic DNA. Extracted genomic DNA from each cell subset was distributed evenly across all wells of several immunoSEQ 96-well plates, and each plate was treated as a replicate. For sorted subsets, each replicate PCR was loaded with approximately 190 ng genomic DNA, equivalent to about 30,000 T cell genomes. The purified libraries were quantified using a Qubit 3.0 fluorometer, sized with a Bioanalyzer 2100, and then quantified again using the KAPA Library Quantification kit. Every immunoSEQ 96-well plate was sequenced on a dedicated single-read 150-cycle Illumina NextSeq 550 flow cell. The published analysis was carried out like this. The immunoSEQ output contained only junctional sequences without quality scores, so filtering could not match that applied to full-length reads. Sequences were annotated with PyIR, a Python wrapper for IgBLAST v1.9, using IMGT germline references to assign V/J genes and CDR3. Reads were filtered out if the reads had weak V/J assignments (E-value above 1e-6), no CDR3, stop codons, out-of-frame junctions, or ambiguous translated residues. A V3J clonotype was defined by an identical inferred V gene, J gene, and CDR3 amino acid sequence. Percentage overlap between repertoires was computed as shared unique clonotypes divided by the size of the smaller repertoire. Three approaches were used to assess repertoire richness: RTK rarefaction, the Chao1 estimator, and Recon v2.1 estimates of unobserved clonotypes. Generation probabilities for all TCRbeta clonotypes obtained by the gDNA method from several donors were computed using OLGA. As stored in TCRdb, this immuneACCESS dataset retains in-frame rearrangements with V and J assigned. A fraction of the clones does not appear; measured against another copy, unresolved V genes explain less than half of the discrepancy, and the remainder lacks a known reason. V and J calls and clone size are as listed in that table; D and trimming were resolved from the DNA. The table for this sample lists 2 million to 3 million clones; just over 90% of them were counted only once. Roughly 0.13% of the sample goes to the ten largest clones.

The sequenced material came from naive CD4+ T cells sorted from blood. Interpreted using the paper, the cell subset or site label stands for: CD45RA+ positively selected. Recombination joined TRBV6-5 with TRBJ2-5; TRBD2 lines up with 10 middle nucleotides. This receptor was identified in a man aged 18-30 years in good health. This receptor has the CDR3 CASNTSGMQETQYF. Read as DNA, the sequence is TGTGCCAGCAATACTAGCGGGATGCAAGAGACCCAGTACTTC.